The 32 T cell receptor beta chains given below trace back to one sample, sequenced in a study of beta chain features in type 1 diabetes. The antigens of these receptors remain unknown. Reverse transcription of all isolated RNA meant that expressed TCRB transcripts were sequenced. The assay was immunoSEQ multiplex PCR, and TCRdb's table has in-frame clones only and misses some. The table lists 630,000 or so clones, about 14% of them singletons. Study-wide results and caveats: TCRB CDR3s were moderately but significantly shorter in Type 1 diabetes patients in all four CD4+ subsets.

The sequenced material came from naive CD4+ T cells from blood. Receptors were obtained from a young man with type 1 diabetes.

This clone was seen a handful of times. The chain employs TRBV10-3 and TRBJ2-1, with TRBD2 identical over 14 bases. From germline, CDR1 is ENHRY and CDR2 SYGVKD. The CDR3 is 17 amino acids. V shed 6 bases and J 8 bases; nucleotides not matched to a gene: 12. In DNA, the CDR3 is TGTGCCATCAGACCCTACGCGACTAGCGGGGGGGCCGATGAGCAGTTCTTC. Protein sequence: CAIRPYATSGGADEQFF.

CDR3 sequence reads: CASSDGLTDTQYF. Here the CDR3 DNA reads TGTGCCAGCAGTGACGGGCTAACAGATACGCAGTATTTT. The J gene is TRBJ2-3, the V gene TRBV2; D is unresolved. The CDR3 totals 13 residues. V lost 3 bases and J 3 bases, leaving 7 bases between the germline ends. Looked up from germline, CDR1 is SNHLY and CDR2 is FYNNEI.

V is TRBV28 and J is TRBJ1-5, with a possible D match to TRBD1 (5 bases). Trimming left V 3 bases short and J 7 bases short, with 10 bases between. The length of the CDR3 is 13 residues. CDR1 and CDR2 (germline): MDHEN, SYDVKM. CDR3 sequence (DNA): TGTGCCAGCAGTTTTACAGGAAAACAGCCCCAGCATTTT. Amino acid sequence: CASSFTGKQPQHF.

The count of this clone is one. V gene TRBV6-5 combines with J gene TRBJ1-6; no reliable D call. V was cut by 5 bases and J by 6 bases, with 8 bases left in between. CDR1 and CDR2 from the germline V gene are MNHEY and SVGAGI. CDR3 length: 13 amino acids. The CDR3 spells CASSEAGNSPLHF. The CDR3, as DNA: TGTGCCAGCAGTGAAGCGGGTAATTCACCCCTCCACTTT.

There are a few counts of this clone. The V call is TRBV2, the J call TRBJ1-5; 9 nucleotides agree with TRBD1. This CDR3 has 15 residues. V was pared by 5 bases and J by 6 bases, with 8 bases of the junction left unmatched. Germline CDR1 reads SNHLY; CDR2 reads FYNNEI. The CDR3 DNA follows: TGTGCCAGCAGTAGGGACAGGGCGACTCTTCAGCCCCAGCATTTT. Its translation: CASSRDRATLQPQHF.

Only a few counts were recorded for this clone. The rearrangement uses TRBV19 and TRBJ1-1; 7 nucleotides agree with TRBD1. Germline V lookup: CDR1 LNHDA, CDR2 SQIVND (reference sequence). J lost 3 bases, V lost 4 bases, and 8 bases had no gene match. The CDR3 covers 15 residues. The chain's CDR3 is CASSTTGTDYTEAFF. CDR3 DNA sequence: TGTGCCAGTAGTACAACCGGGACAGACTACACTGAAGCTTTCTTT.

The V call is TRBV11-1, the J call TRBJ2-7; either TRBD1 or TRBD2 may fit D (5 bases each). CDR1 SGHAT and CDR2 FQDESV come from the germline V gene (reference sequence). Trimming left V 3 bases short and J 6 bases short, with 9 bases between. The length of the CDR3 is 12 residues. CDR3 DNA: TGTGCCAGCAGCTTTAGAGGGACCGAGCAGTACTTC. This codes for CASSFRGTEQYF.

This chain links TRBV18 with TRBJ2-1; D is undetermined. The length of the CDR3 is 16 residues. CDR1 and CDR2 from the germline V gene are KGHSH and LQKENI. Between the trimmed V and J ends, which lost 6 bases and 1 base, there was a span of 16 bases. CDR3 protein: CASSPNYQASYNEQFF. DNA of the CDR3: TGTGCCAGCTCCCCGAACTACCAAGCATCCTACAATGAGCAGTTCTTC.

The chain uses TRBV30 and TRBJ1-3, with TRBD1 matching 10 bases. The CDR3 loop spans 22 amino acids. The trim removed 7 bases at V and 0 bases at J, leaving 27 bases unmatched. Germline loops: CDR1 GTSNPN, CDR2 SVGIG (reference sequence). The CDR3 sequence is CALNSDRWTGGTTLDSGNTIYF. The CDR3 DNA follows: TGTGCCTTAAACTCAGACCGCTGGACAGGGGGGACCACCCTGGACTCTGGAAACACCATATATTTT.

This sequence joins TRBV2 and TRBJ2-7; 8 bases are shared with TRBD1. CDR3 length: 15 residues. Germline values: CDR1 SNHLY, CDR2 FYNNEI. V lost 5 bases and J lost 4; bases outside the gene matches: 10. CDR3 DNA: TGTGCCAGCAGTACTGGACAGGGATTGTCGTACGAGCAGTACTTC. Translation gives CASSTGQGLSYEQYF.

The chain recombines TRBV7-9 with TRBJ1-1, with D tentatively TRBD1 (5 bases). Germline V gene sequence: CDR1 SEHNR, CDR2 FQNEAQ (reference sequence). The CDR3 contains 16 residues. V lost 4 bases and J 1 base, leaving 16 bases between the germline ends. The CDR3 is CASSSPGGGPNTEAFF. The CDR3 nucleotides read TGTGCCAGCAGCTCCCCCGGGGGAGGGCCGAACACTGAAGCTTTCTTT.

This clone has only a few counts. The chain couples TRBV28 to TRBJ1-1; D might be TRBD1 (5 bases). Per the germline V gene, CDR1 is MDHEN and CDR2 is SYDVKM. Trimming removed 5 bases at V and 3 bases at J, with 10 bases between. The CDR3 loop spans 13 amino acids. CDR3 region: CASSPTAYTEAFF. As DNA, the CDR3 is TGTGCCAGCAGTCCGACAGCCTACACTGAAGCTTTCTTT.

This clone has more than one count but fewer than ten. The V gene is TRBV5-1, the J gene TRBJ1-5; D is perhaps TRBD1 (5 bases). V was pared by 5 bases and J by 3 bases, with 21 bases between. The CDR3 runs 17 residues. Germline-derived CDR1 and CDR2 are SGHRS and YFSETQ. CDR3 nucleotides: TGCGCCAGCAGTCCCGAGAGTGGGGCCTCCTTCAATCAGCCCCAGCATTTT. Translated: CASSPESGASFNQPQHF.

There are a few counts of this clone. The rearrangement uses TRBV2 and TRBJ1-2; D may be TRBD1 (6 bases). V gave up 0 bases and J gave up 4 bases, with 12 bases separating them. The germline V gene encodes CDR1 SNHLY and CDR2 FYNNEI. This CDR3 contains 15 residues. The CDR3 DNA reads TGTGCCAGCAGTGAAGCGGGGGCTGGAGGCTATGGCTACACCTTC. As protein: CASSEAGAGGYGYTF.

This clone showed up just a few times. CDR3 nucleotides: TGCAGCGTTGAAGCCAGGCTCCGGCTAGACACTGAAGCTTTCTTT. This gives the protein CSVEARLRLDTEAFF. The chain employs TRBV29-1 and TRBJ1-1, with D uncertain. The CDR3 contains 15 residues. Trimming cost V 1 base and J 3 bases, with 15 bases left between them. CDR1 is SQVTM, CDR2 ANQGSEA, per germline.

V is TRBV27 and J is TRBJ1-2; no clear D gene. Trimming shortened V by 0 bases and J by 4 bases, and 9 bases separated the two germline ends. CDR3 length: 14 residues. The V gene's germline CDR1 is MNHEY and CDR2 SMNVEV (reference sequence). The CDR3 reads CASSLSRTGYGYTF. The CDR3 DNA sequence: TGTGCCAGCAGTTTATCTAGGACGGGCTATGGCTACACCTTC.

The chain joins TRBV28 to TRBJ2-3; no reliable D call. The CDR3 is made up of 14 amino acids. Germline V CDR1 and CDR2: MDHEN, SYDVKM. Between the trimmed V and J ends, which lost 5 bases and 3 bases, there was a span of 12 bases. The CDR3 reads CASSAWEGTDTQYF. In DNA, the CDR3 is TGTGCCAGCAGTGCTTGGGAAGGGACAGATACGCAGTATTTT.

The sample holds a few counts of this clone. The chain couples TRBV21-1 to TRBJ2-5; TRBD1, the table's D call, lacks a check against the DNA. TRBV21-1 counts as a pseudogene. The CDR3 sequence is 16 residues long. The CDR3 region is CASSSTGSRATQTQYF. CDR3 bases: TGTGCCAGCAGCAGCACAGGGTCCCGGGCCACGCAGACCCAGTACTTC.

The chain is built from TRBV4-3 and TRBJ1-5; D is unresolved. V was cut by 0 bases and J by 13 bases, with 10 bases left in between. Germline CDR1 reads LGHNA; CDR2 reads YSLEER. The CDR3 runs 12 residues. CDR3 sequence: CASSQDIGSQHF. As DNA, the CDR3 is TGCGCCAGCAGCCAAGATATAGGATCGCAGCATTTT.

The chain has TRBV4-2 and TRBJ1-5; D is perhaps TRBD1 (6 bases). Germline CDR1 and CDR2: LGHNA and YNFKEQ. The CDR3 extends over 16 amino acids. Trimming left V 4 bases short and J 3 bases short, with 16 bases between. This CDR3 reads CASSPSSGGANQPQHF. The CDR3 bases are TGTGCCAGCAGCCCCAGTTCGGGGGGGGCCAATCAGCCCCAGCATTTT.

This clone has only a few counts. The chain couples TRBV5-1 to TRBJ2-1, with a weak D call TRBD2 (5 bases). The CDR3 totals 11 residues. Germline CDR1 and CDR2: SGHRS and YFSETQ. Trimming removed 6 bases at V and 12 bases at J, with 13 bases between. The CDR3 protein is CASKLEAGQFF. The CDR3 DNA reads as TGCGCCAGCAAACTAGAGGCCGGGCAGTTCTTC.

This clone was observed a few times. V gene TRBV7-9 combines with J gene TRBJ2-7; 7 bases are shared with TRBD1. The CDR3 covers 15 residues. CDR1 and CDR2 from the germline V gene are SEHNR and FQNEAQ (reference sequence). The ends lost 5 bases at V and 4 bases at J; junction bases unmatched: 11. This CDR3 reads CASSPGLGTAYEQYF. CDR3 in DNA: TGTGCCAGCAGCCCCGGATTAGGGACAGCTTACGAGCAGTACTTC.

This clone was observed a few times. The chain uses TRBV18 and TRBJ2-7; D tentatively fits TRBD1 or TRBD2 (5 bases each). The CDR3 consists of 14 residues. The V gene lost 5 bases and the J gene lost 0 bases, with 11 bases spanning the gap. Germline V gene data show CDR1 as KGHSH and CDR2 as LQKENI. The CDR3 DNA follows: TGTGCCAGCTCAGAAGCCGGGACCTCCTACGAGCAGTACTTC. It encodes CASSEAGTSYEQYF.

This chain uses TRBV29-1 with TRBJ1-2; a possible D gene is TRBD1 (5 bases). The germline CDR1 and CDR2 sequences are SQVTM and ANQGSEA. The CDR3 is 12 residues long. Trimming removed 5 bases from V and 8 bases from J, with 15 bases in between. The CDR3 DNA is TGCAGCGTTAGGGCTGGGGACTTCGGCTACACCTTC. It codes for CSVRAGDFGYTF.

The sample holds a few counts of this clone. The chain couples TRBV7-9 to TRBJ1-2; the D gene is possibly TRBD1 (5 bases). This CDR3 is built from 13 residues. The V gene lost 4 bases and the J gene lost 4 bases, with 10 bases spanning the gap. The germline V gene has CDR1 SEHNR and CDR2 FQNEAQ (reference sequence). CDR3 region: CASSYGDGYGYTF. For the CDR3, the DNA is TGTGCCAGCAGCTACGGGGACGGCTATGGCTACACCTTC.

The CDR3 sequence: CASRVPQVRELFF. The CDR3, as DNA: TGTGCCAGCAGAGTGCCCCAGGTACGGGAGCTGTTTTTT. This chain uses TRBV28 with TRBJ2-2; D call uncertain. CDR1 and CDR2 (germline): MDHEN, SYDVKM. This CDR3 contains 13 residues. The V end was cut by 6 bases, the J end by 9 bases, with 14 bases between.

This clone was seen only a few times. The chain recombines TRBV9 with TRBJ2-7, with 14 bases identical to TRBD2. This CDR3 region has 14 residues. V lost 3 bases and J lost 10; bases outside the gene matches: 6. Germline V gene sequence: CDR1 SGDLS, CDR2 YYNGEE. The CDR3 here is CASSEGLAGALQYF. DNA of the CDR3: TGTGCCAGCAGCGAGGGACTAGCGGGGGCCCTACAGTACTTC.

The rearrangement links TRBV7-2 to TRBJ2-1; a weak D match, TRBD1 (6 bases). Looked up from germline, CDR1 is SGHTA and CDR2 is FQGNSA. V lost 2 bases, J lost 4 bases, and 12 bases lay in between. The CDR3 extends over 15 amino acids. CDR3 protein: CASSLWAGAYNEQFF. The CDR3 coding sequence is TGTGCCAGCAGCTTATGGGCAGGGGCATACAATGAGCAGTTCTTC. Together with reference TRBV7-2 and TRBJ2-1, the CDR3 gives the full variable domain: GAGVSQSPSNKVTEKGKDVELRCDPISGHTALYWYRQSLGQGLEFLIYFQGNSAPDKSGLPSDRFSAERTGGSVSTLTIQRTQQEDSAVYLCASSLWAGAYNEQFFGPGTRLTVL.

This chain connects TRBV5-4 to TRBJ2-7; 7 bases are a match to TRBD1. The CDR3 covers 14 residues. After removal of 4 bases from V and 1 base from J, the junction contained 5 bases not matched to a gene. Germline CDR1 and CDR2: SGHNT and YYREEE (reference sequence). CDR3 coding DNA: TGTGCCAGCAGCCTTGAGGACAGGTCCTACGAGCAGTACTTC. Its protein is CASSLEDRSYEQYF. Full variable domain (rest looked up from reference TRBV5-4 and TRBJ2-7): ETGVTQSPTHLIKTRGQQVTLRCSSQSGHNTVSWYQQALGQGPQFIFQYYREEENGRGNFPPRFSGLQFPNYSSELNVNALELDDSALYLCASSLEDRSYEQYFGPGTRLTVT.

The chain links TRBV7-2 to TRBJ2-7; D may be TRBD1 (6 bases). Trimming took off 5 bases at V and 0 bases at J, with 11 bases between the two ends. Germline assignment: CDR1 SGHTA and CDR2 FQGNSA. CDR3 length: 14 residues. In DNA, the CDR3 is TGTGCCAGCAGCCCCGGACAGTACTCCTACGAGCAGTACTTC. Its translation is CASSPGQYSYEQYF.

The chain has TRBV7-2 and TRBJ2-2, with D possibly TRBD2 on 6 matching bases. The CDR3 sequence is 17 residues long. Trimming shortened V by 1 base and J by 0 bases, and 12 bases separated the two germline ends. CDR1 and CDR2 from the germline V gene are SGHTA and FQGNSA. The DNA for the CDR3 is TGTGCCAGCAGCTTAGTTCCAGCGGGTACGAACACCGGGGAGCTGTTTTTT. This gives the protein CASSLVPAGTNTGELFF.

This clone was detected only a few times. The chain employs TRBV14 and TRBJ2-2, with 7 bases lining up with TRBD2. The CDR3 contains 16 residues. Germline-derived CDR1 and CDR2 are SGHDN and FVKESK. V shed 8 bases, J shed 3 bases, and the junction held 12 bases outside the gene matches. This CDR3 is CASLFPAGTYTGELFF. The CDR3 DNA sequence: TGTGCCAGCTTATTCCCAGCGGGGACTTACACCGGGGAGCTGTTTTTT.